A selection of T cell receptor beta chains follows, all from one sample in a study of cytomegalovirus exposure and HLA in healthy donors. Generated by immunoSEQ multiplex PCR, the TCRdb table keeps only in-frame clones and is missing some. The sample lists about 60,000 clones, 70% to 90% occurring once. The specimen was PBMCs. The receptor source for this set is a young man in good health and CMV-seronegative. The CDR3 runs from the conserved cysteine through the conserved F or W. The D gene is left open where the match is weak. Only some rows state a clone size, as once, few, many or a class for expanded clones.

j_gene	v_gene	abundance	d_gene	CDR3nt	CDR3aa
TRBJ1-1	TRBV7-9	-	-	TGTGCCAGCAGCTCACAGGAGAACACTGAAGCTTTCTTT	CASSSQENTEAFF
TRBJ1-1	TRBV7-6	-	-	TGTGCCAGCAGCTCGCCGGACGGGGGGGGGACTGAAGCTTTCTTT	CASSSPDGGGTEAFF
TRBJ2-7	TRBV5-4	-	TRBD2	TGTGCCAGCAGCTTGATCGGGGGGGGCAGGGACTACGAGCAGTACTTC	CASSLIGGGRDYEQYF
TRBJ1-2	TRBV20-1	-	-	TGCAGTGCGACAGTTAACTATGGCTACACCTTC	CSATVNYGYTF
TRBJ1-1	TRBV5-1	once	-	TGCGCCAGCAGCTTGACAGGGATGAACACTGAAGCTTTCTTT	CASSLTGMNTEAFF
TRBJ1-3	TRBV27	-	TRBD1	TGTGCCAGCAGGGCAGGGGGTGGAAACACCATATATTTT	CASRAGGGNTIYF
TRBJ2-1	TRBV6-6	few	TRBD2	TGTGCCAGCAGTTACGGGGCGGGGGGGTCCTACAATGAGCAGTTCTTC	CASSYGAGGSYNEQFF
TRBJ2-7	TRBV27	-	-	TGTGCCAGCAGCTCCCCTGGTAGCTCCTACGAGCAGTACTTC	CASSSPGSSYEQYF
TRBJ1-4	TRBV30	-	-	TGTGCCTGGAGTGTACAAGGGACAAGTAATGAAAAACTGTTTTTT	CAWSVQGTSNEKLFF
TRBJ2-5	TRBV6-5	medium-sized	TRBD2	TGTGCCAGCAGTGGATCGGGGGGGCCGGAGACCCAGTACTTC	CASSGSGGPETQYF
TRBJ1-2	TRBV11-2	-	TRBD1	TGTGCCAGCAGCTCCCGACAGGGGGAAAGGGATGGCTACACCTTC	CASSSRQGERDGYTF
TRBJ2-7	TRBV28	once	TRBD1	TGTGCCAGCAGCCACGGCACAGGGGGTTCCAACGAGCAGTACTTC	CASSHGTGGSNEQYF
TRBJ2-3	TRBV7-6	-	TRBD1	TGTGCCAGCAGCTTAGAGGTGGGACAGAGCGGAACAGATACGCAGTATTTT	CASSLEVGQSGTDTQYF
TRBJ1-2	TRBV28	-	TRBD1	TGTGCCAGCAGCGAAGACAGGGGCCAGTGGTATGGCTACACCTTC	CASSEDRGQWYGYTF
TRBJ1-1	TRBV28	-	TRBD1	TGTGCCAGCAGACAGAGTCAGGGGGAGGTGACTGAAGCTTTCTTT	CASRQSQGEVTEAFF
TRBJ1-1	TRBV7-7	few	TRBD1	TGTGCTAGCAGCTTAGACAGGGACACTGAAGCTTTCTTT	CASSLDRDTEAFF
TRBJ1-1	TRBV14	-	-	TGTGCCAGCAGCCTAAAGGGAGGGCTGAGGGCTGAAGCTTTCTTT	CASSLKGGLRAEAFF
TRBJ2-7	TRBV28	-	TRBD1	TGTGCCAGCAGTTTGGACAGGGGGTCCTCCTACGAGCAGTACTTC	CASSLDRGSSYEQYF
TRBJ1-3	TRBV4-1	-	TRBD1	TGCGCCAGCAGCCAACCTTACAGGGGCCGGGATGGAAACACCATATATTTT	CASSQPYRGRDGNTIYF
TRBJ1-3	TRBV7-8	once	-	TGTGCCATTGCGGGCGATGGAAACACCATATATTTT	CAIAGDGNTIYF
TRBJ2-7	TRBV4-1	-	-	TGCGCCAGCAGCCAAGCAGGGTCGAGGGAGCAGTACTTC	CASSQAGSREQYF
TRBJ1-2	TRBV7-2	-	-	TGTGCCAGCAGACCCGGGGTTAACTATGGCTACACCTTC	CASRPGVNYGYTF
TRBJ2-7	TRBV5-4	-	TRBD1	TGTGCCAGCAGCCGGGACAGCCAGTACGAGCAGTACTTC	CASSRDSQYEQYF
TRBJ2-7	TRBV28	once	-	TGTGCCAGCAGTTTAAGTGGGGGGGCCTCCTACGAGCAGTACTTC	CASSLSGGASYEQYF
TRBJ1-1	TRBV6-1	-	TRBD1	TGTGCCAGCAGTGGCCGGACAGGGAACACTGAAGCTTTCTTT	CASSGRTGNTEAFF
TRBJ1-6	TRBV7-2	-	-	TGTGCCAGCAGCTTAGGGGCAGGCCATAATTCACCCCTCCACTTT	CASSLGAGHNSPLHF
TRBJ1-2	TRBV15	once	-	TGTGCCACCAGCAGAGATCCGGGGAAAATGAGTGGCTACACCTTC	CATSRDPGKMSGYTF
TRBJ1-2	TRBV9	-	-	TGTGCCAGCAGCTTCCAAGCGGGGGGAGGAGGTGGCTACACCTTC	CASSFQAGGGGGYTF